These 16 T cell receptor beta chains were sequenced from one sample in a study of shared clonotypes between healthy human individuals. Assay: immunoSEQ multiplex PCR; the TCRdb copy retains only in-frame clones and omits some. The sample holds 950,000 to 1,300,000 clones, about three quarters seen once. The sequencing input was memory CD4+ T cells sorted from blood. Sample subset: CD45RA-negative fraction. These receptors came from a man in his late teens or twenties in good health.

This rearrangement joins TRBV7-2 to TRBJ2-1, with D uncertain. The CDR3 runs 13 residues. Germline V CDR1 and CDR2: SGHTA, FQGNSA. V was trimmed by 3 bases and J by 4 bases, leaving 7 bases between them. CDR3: CASSFVYYNEQFF. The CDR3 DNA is TGTGCCAGCAGCTTCGTCTATTACAATGAGCAGTTCTTC.

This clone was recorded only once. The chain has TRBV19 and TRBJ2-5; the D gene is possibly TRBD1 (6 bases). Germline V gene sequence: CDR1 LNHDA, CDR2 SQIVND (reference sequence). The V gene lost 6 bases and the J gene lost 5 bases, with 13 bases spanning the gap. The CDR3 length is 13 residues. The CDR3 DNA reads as TGTGCCAGTAGCCCTGACAGGACGGAGACCCAGTACTTC. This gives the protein CASSPDRTETQYF.

The CDR3 DNA reads TGTGCCAGCAGCCCGGGTTTAGCGGCCTACGAGCAGTACTTC. It specifies CASSPGLAAYEQYF. The chain uses TRBV9 and TRBJ2-7; D might be TRBD2 (6 bases). With 4 bases removed from V and 2 bases from J, the gap between germline ends came to 13 bases. From germline, CDR1 is SGDLS and CDR2 YYNGEE. The CDR3 spans 14 residues. The variable domain in full, completed from reference TRBV9 and TRBJ2-7, reads DSGVTQTPKHLITATGQRVTLRCSPRSGDLSVYWYQQSLDQGLQFLIQYYNGEERAKGNILERFSAQQFPDLHSELNLSSLELGDSALYFCASSPGLAAYEQYFGPGTRLTVT.

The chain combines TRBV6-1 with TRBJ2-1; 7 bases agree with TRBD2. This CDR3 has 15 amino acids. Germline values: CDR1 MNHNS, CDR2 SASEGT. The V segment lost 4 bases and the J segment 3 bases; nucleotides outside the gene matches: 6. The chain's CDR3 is CASSGPGTNYNEQFF. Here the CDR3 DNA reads TGTGCCAGCAGTGGACCCGGGACTAACTACAATGAGCAGTTCTTC.

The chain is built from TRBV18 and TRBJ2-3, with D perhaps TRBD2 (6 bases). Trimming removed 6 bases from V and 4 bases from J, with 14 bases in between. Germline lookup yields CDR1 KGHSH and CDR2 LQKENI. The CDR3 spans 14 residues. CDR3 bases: TGTGCCAGCTCGCTCAATGGAGGGGCAGATACGCAGTATTTT. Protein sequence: CASSLNGGADTQYF.

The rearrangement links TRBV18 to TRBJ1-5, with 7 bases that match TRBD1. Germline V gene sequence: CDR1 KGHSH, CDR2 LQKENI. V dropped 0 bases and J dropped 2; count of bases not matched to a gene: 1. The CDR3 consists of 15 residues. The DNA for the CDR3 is TGTGCCAGCTCACCACCCACAGGGGGCAATCAGCCCCAGCATTTT. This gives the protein CASSPPTGGNQPQHF.

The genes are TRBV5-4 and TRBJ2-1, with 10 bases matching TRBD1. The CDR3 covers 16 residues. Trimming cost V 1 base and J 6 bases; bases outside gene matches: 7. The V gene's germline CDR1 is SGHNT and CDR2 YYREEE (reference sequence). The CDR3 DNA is TGTGCCAGCAGCTTGAATGGGGACAGGGGTAGCAATGAGCAGTTCTTC. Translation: CASSLNGDRGSNEQFF.

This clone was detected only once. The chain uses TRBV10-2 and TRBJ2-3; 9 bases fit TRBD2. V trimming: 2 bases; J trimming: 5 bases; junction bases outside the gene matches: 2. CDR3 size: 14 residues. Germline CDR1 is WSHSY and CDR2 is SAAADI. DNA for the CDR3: TGCGCCAGCAGTGAGCTAGCGGGGAGAGATACGCAGTATTTT. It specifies CASSELAGRDTQYF.

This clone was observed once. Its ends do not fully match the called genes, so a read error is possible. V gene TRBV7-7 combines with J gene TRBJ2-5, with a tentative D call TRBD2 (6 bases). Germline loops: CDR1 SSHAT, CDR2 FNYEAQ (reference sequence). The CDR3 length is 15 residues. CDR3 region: CASSPTSGVQETQYF. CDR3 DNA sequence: TGTGCTAGCAGCCCCACCTCGGGGGTCCAAGAGACCCAGTACTTC.

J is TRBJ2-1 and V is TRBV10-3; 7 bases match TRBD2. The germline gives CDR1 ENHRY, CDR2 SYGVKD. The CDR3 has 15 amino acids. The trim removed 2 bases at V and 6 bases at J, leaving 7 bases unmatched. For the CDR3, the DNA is TGTGCCATCAGTGAGCCTGGGCTAGCGGCCAATGAGCAGTTCTTC. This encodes CAISEPGLAANEQFF.

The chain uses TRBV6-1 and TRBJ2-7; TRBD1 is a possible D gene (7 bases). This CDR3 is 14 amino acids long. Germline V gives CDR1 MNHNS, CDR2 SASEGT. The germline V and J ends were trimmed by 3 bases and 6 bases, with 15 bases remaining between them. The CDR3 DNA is TGTGCCAGCAGTGACAGGGGGGTCGGGTCCGAGCAGTACTTC. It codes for CASSDRGVGSEQYF.

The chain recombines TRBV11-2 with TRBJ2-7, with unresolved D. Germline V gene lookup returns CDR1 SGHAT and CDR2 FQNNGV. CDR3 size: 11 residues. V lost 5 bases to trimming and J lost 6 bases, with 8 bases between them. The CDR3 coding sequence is TGTGCCAGCAGCATTAAGGTCGAGCAGTACTTC. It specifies CASSIKVEQYF. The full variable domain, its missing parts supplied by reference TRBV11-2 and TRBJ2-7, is EAGVAQSPRYKIIEKRQSVAFWCNPISGHATLYWYQQILGQGPKLLIQFQNNGVVDDSQLPKDRFSAERLKGVDSTLKIQPAKLEDSAVYLCASSIKVEQYFGPGTRLTVT.

CDR3 sequence: CASSLRTDYSLSGNTIYF. The DNA of the CDR3 is TGTGCCAGCAGCTTGAGGACGGATTATTCCCTCTCTGGAAACACCATATATTTT. The chain uses TRBV5-4 and TRBJ1-3; D not certain. The CDR3 consists of 18 residues. Trimming shortened V by 1 base and J by 0 bases, and 17 bases separated the two germline ends. Germline V gene lookup returns CDR1 SGHNT and CDR2 YYREEE (reference sequence).

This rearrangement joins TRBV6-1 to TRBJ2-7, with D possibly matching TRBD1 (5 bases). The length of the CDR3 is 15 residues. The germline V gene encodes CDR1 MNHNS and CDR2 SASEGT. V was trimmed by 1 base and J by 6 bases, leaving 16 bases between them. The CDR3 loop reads CASSEEATVRSEQYF. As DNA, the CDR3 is TGTGCCAGCAGTGAAGAGGCGACAGTGAGGAGCGAGCAGTACTTC.

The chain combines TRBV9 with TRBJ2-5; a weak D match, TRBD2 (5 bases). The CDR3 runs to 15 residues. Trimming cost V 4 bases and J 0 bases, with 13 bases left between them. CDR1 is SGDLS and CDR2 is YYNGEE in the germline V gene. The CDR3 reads CASSPGLANQETQYF. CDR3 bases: TGTGCCAGCAGCCCCGGACTGGCGAACCAAGAGACCCAGTACTTC.

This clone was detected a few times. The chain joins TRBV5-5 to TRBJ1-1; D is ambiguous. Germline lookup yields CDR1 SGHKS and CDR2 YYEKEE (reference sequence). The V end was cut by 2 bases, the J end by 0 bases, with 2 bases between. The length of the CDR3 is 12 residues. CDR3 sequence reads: CASSFLNTEAFF. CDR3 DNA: TGTGCCAGCAGCTTTCTGAACACTGAAGCTTTCTTT.